Following are 19 T cell receptor beta chains from one sample sequenced in a study of blood T cells in healthy people across ages. Alongside a J-beta primer mix, a sample-barcoded 5' primer served in a second PCR lasting about 7 to 11 cycles. TCRdb re-called the 5' RACE reads through MiXCR, storing one row per CDR3 protein. The table records hundreds of thousands of distinct CDR3 sequences, nearly 60% of them present only once. The source material was blood. These TCRs come from a young man in good health.

This clonotype was picked up a small number of times. The V and J genes are TRBV6-1 and TRBJ1-2, with D hard to call. V dropped 5 bases and J dropped 1 base, with 14 bases sitting between them. The CDR3 runs 15 residues. Germline V gene lookup returns CDR1 MNHNS and CDR2 SASEGT. The DNA of the CDR3 is TGTGCCAGCAGTCCGGACCCATTAATTAACTATGGCTACACCTTC. Protein product: CASSPDPLINYGYTF.

A remark on this clonotype: One end of the junction is discordant with germline, which a read error may explain. Written as DNA, the CDR3 is TGCGCCACCAGCAGAGGACACAGGGGACCCACAGATACGCAGTATTTT. Amino acids: CATSRGHRGPTDTQYF. The V call is TRBV15, the J call TRBJ2-3; TRBD1 matches at 7 bases. The germline gives CDR1 LNHNV, CDR2 YYDKDF (reference sequence). This CDR3 is built from 16 residues.

There are many counts of this clonotype. This chain joins TRBV20-1 and TRBJ2-1; the match to TRBD1 covers 9 bases. This CDR3 spans 15 amino acids. The V gene's germline CDR1 is DFQATT and CDR2 SNEGSKA (reference sequence). The ends lost 6 bases at V and 4 bases at J; junction bases unmatched: 10. The CDR3 spells CSADNRQGGYNEQFF. DNA of the CDR3: TGCAGTGCCGATAATAGACAGGGGGGTTACAATGAGCAGTTCTTC.

In this sample, this clonotype turned up a few times. The chain employs TRBV6-5 and TRBJ1-6, with D maybe TRBD1 (5 bases). The CDR3 runs to 19 residues. V lost 2 bases to trimming and J lost 0 bases, with 17 bases between them. Per germline, CDR1 MNHEY and CDR2 SVGAGI. This CDR3 reads CASSYRFTEGSSYNSPLHF. The CDR3 DNA is TGTGCCAGCAGTTACCGATTCACGGAGGGGAGCTCCTATAATTCACCCCTCCACTTT.

This chain connects TRBV5-1 to TRBJ1-2; possible D gene TRBD1, 5 bases. Trimming removed 6 bases at V and 8 bases at J, with 20 bases between. Germline CDR1 reads SGHRS; CDR2 reads YFSETQ. This CDR3 is built from 14 residues. As DNA, the CDR3 is TGCGCCAGCACGGTCAATAGCGGGGGTGGCGGCTACACCTTC. Protein product: CASTVNSGGGGYTF. Full variable domain (rest looked up from reference TRBV5-1 and TRBJ1-2): KAGVTQTPRYLIKTRGQQVTLSCSPISGHRSVSWYQQTPGQGLQFLFEYFSETQRNKGNFPGRFSGRQFSNSRSEMNVSTLELGDSALYLCASTVNSGGGGYTFGSGTRLTVV.

Comments on this clonotype: A read error may explain this, as a much larger clone is one base away. V and J are TRBV11-2 and TRBJ2-1; 7 bases are shared with TRBD2. The CDR3 runs to 14 residues. V was clipped by 2 bases and J by 15 bases; unmatched bases: 13. Looked up from germline, CDR1 is SGHAT and CDR2 is FQNNGV. The CDR3 region is CASSLSGTTRGRFF. CDR3 nucleotide sequence: TGTGCCAGCAGCTTATCCGGGACTACCCGAGGCAGGTTCTTC.

The chain combines TRBV27 with TRBJ2-5; TRBD1 is a possible D gene (6 bases). Germline V gives CDR1 MNHEY, CDR2 SMNVEV (reference sequence). The CDR3 consists of 14 residues. Deletions cut 5 bases from V and 3 bases from J, with 13 bases between. As DNA, the CDR3 is TGTGCCAGCAGTCACACAGGGACCAAAGAGACCCAGTACTTC. Translating it yields CASSHTGTKETQYF.

This clonotype turned up a few times. The chain employs TRBV6-1 and TRBJ2-5; D is undetermined. The germline gives CDR1 MNHNS, CDR2 SASEGT. This CDR3 contains 17 residues. Trimming took 6 bases from V and 1 from J, leaving 21 bases between them. CDR3 nucleotides: TGTGCCAGCAGGAACGGCCCCCTTCGAAGGCCCCAAGAGACCCAGTACTTC. Protein product: CASRNGPLRRPQETQYF.

The chain uses TRBV3-1 and TRBJ2-5; 8 nucleotides match TRBD2. The CDR3 loop spans 15 amino acids. Germline values: CDR1 LGHDT, CDR2 YNNKEL (reference sequence). V shed 6 bases, J shed 3 bases, and the junction held 9 bases outside the gene matches. The CDR3 nucleotides are TGTGCCAGCAGTCCCGGGGGTAGCGGGGAAGAGACCCAGTACTTC. Translated, it gives CASSPGGSGEETQYF.

This clonotype was found once. This chain connects TRBV5-6 to TRBJ2-7, with D perhaps being TRBD1 or TRBD2 (5 bases each). The germline CDR1 and CDR2 sequences are SGHDT and YYEEEE. With 1 base removed from V and 9 bases from J, the gap between germline ends came to 17 bases. The CDR3 totals 14 residues. CDR3 nucleotide sequence: TGTGCCAGCAGCTTGCCGGGGCAGAAAGGACCGCAGTACTTC. This sequence encodes CASSLPGQKGPQYF.

This chain uses TRBV12-5 with TRBJ2-2; D is unresolved. The CDR3 has 12 residues. Trimming pared 1 base from V and 4 bases from J, leaving 1 base between. The germline V gene encodes CDR1 LGHNT and CDR2 FRNRAP. The CDR3 DNA sequence: TGTGCTAGTGGTTTGGCCACCGGGGAGCTGTTTTTT. Protein: CASGLATGELFF.

The chain is built from TRBV11-2 and TRBJ1-2; D is perhaps TRBD1 (5 bases). This CDR3 comprises 14 residues. CDR1 is SGHAT and CDR2 is FQNNGV in the germline V gene. Trimming removed 1 base from V and 6 bases from J, with 12 bases in between. CDR3 protein: CASSLAGRMDGYTF. CDR3 sequence (DNA): TGTGCCAGCAGCTTAGCGGGGCGGATGGATGGCTACACCTTC. Combining the CDR3 with reference TRBV11-2 and TRBJ1-2 gives the whole variable domain EAGVAQSPRYKIIEKRQSVAFWCNPISGHATLYWYQQILGQGPKLLIQFQNNGVVDDSQLPKDRFSAERLKGVDSTLKIQPAKLEDSAVYLCASSLAGRMDGYTFGSGTRLTVV.

The V gene is TRBV20-1, the J gene TRBJ2-3; weak D call: TRBD2 (5 bases). CDR1 is DFQATT, CDR2 SNEGSKA, per germline (reference sequence). This CDR3 spans 16 amino acids. Trimming took off 0 bases at V and 0 bases at J, with 13 bases between the two ends. The CDR3 DNA sequence: TGCAGTGCTAGAGATACCGGAGCGGTTAGCACAGATACGCAGTATTTT. Translating it yields CSARDTGAVSTDTQYF.

The rearrangement joins TRBV7-4 to TRBJ2-7, with TRBD2 matching 9 bases. The CDR3 contains 18 residues. The trim removed 5 bases at V and 1 base at J, leaving 15 bases unmatched. CDR1 SGHVT and CDR2 SQSDAQ come from the germline V gene. CDR3 nucleotide sequence: TGTGCCAGCAGCCACCAGGGACACGGACTAGCGCCTTCCTACGAGCAGTACTTC. Its protein product is CASSHQGHGLAPSYEQYF.

This clonotype turned up a few times. This chain links TRBV28 with TRBJ2-4, with D maybe TRBD2 (5 bases). There are 15 residues in the CDR3. Germline lookup yields CDR1 MDHEN and CDR2 SYDVKM. The V end was cut by 2 bases, the J end by 13 bases, with 21 bases between. The CDR3 bases are TGTGCCAGCAGTTTAGGTGGGAGCCCCGTCCCTAGGCAGTACTTC. It is translated as CASSLGGSPVPRQYF.

The V gene is TRBV6-2 or TRBV6-3, the J gene TRBJ2-3; TRBD1 is a possible D gene (6 bases). Trimming removed 7 bases from V and 9 bases from J, with 14 bases in between. Germline V gives CDR1 MNHEY, CDR2 SVGEGT. The CDR3 is 12 amino acids. CDR3 bases: TGTGCCAGCACCAATACAGGGCCGACGCAGTATTTT. This sequence encodes CASTNTGPTQYF.

This clonotype was seen more than once but under ten times. The J gene is TRBJ2-7, the V gene TRBV7-7; 11 bases align to TRBD2. This CDR3 has 15 residues. Germline V gene lookup returns CDR1 SSHAT and CDR2 FNYEAQ (reference sequence). V lost 5 bases, J lost 2 bases, and 5 bases stayed unmatched. CDR3 sequence reads: CASSPGLAAAYEQYF. For the CDR3, the DNA is TGTGCCAGCAGCCCGGGACTAGCGGCCGCCTACGAGCAGTACTTC.

The chain links TRBV4-2 to TRBJ2-7, with D possibly TRBD1 on 6 matching bases. The CDR3 is 14 amino acids. Germline V gives CDR1 LGHNA, CDR2 YNFKEQ. The germline V and J ends were trimmed by 5 bases and 7 bases, with 18 bases remaining between them. Written as DNA, the CDR3 is TGTGCCAGCAGCAACCCGGACAGTCGAGGGGAGCAGTACTTC. Translation gives CASSNPDSRGEQYF.

This clonotype was detected only a few times. The chain couples TRBV20-1 to TRBJ2-7; D perhaps matches TRBD2 (6 bases). This CDR3 spans 13 amino acids. The germline V gene encodes CDR1 DFQATT and CDR2 SNEGSKA (reference sequence). Trimming took off 8 bases at V and 6 bases at J, with 20 bases between the two ends. The CDR3, as DNA: TGCAGTTCCTGGGTCGGGCTGGAGGGCGAGCAGTACTTC. This encodes CSSWVGLEGEQYF.